These 4 T cell receptor beta chains were all obtained from the same sample, sequenced in a study of T cells in Graves' hyperthyroidism and ophthalmopathy. Amplification targeted TCR beta CDR3 regions from RNA transcripts. TCR CDR3 regions were first amplified by RT-PCR with HTBI primers. In TCRdb, the multiplex PCR reads were re-called with MiXCR into one record per CDR3 protein. The sample yields 350,000 to 400,000 distinct CDR3 sequences, approximately 19% seen once. Sequenced sample: blood. Receptors were obtained from a woman aged 18 to 35 with Graves' hyperthyroidism.

The V call is TRBV20-1, the J call TRBJ2-2, with D maybe TRBD1 (6 bases). The V end was cut by 6 bases, the J end by 5 bases, with 16 bases between. Germline V lookup: CDR1 DFQATT, CDR2 SNEGSKA (reference sequence). CDR3 length equals 14 residues. This CDR3 reads CSASPTGSTGELFF. In DNA form, the CDR3 reads TGCAGTGCAAGCCCCACAGGGTCGACCGGGGAGCTGTTTTTT.

The chain uses TRBV12-3 or TRBV12-4 and TRBJ2-4; the match to TRBD2 covers 13 bases. The CDR3 consists of 21 residues. J lost 0 bases, V lost 4 bases, and 15 bases had no gene match. The CDR3 DNA is TGTGCCAGCAGTTCGGTCCCCGGACTAGCGGGGGCTCGACGAGCCAAAAACATTCAGTACTTC. It encodes CASSSVPGLAGARRAKNIQYF.

In this sample, this clonotype turned up many times. The CDR3 sequence: CASSPEWGRQETQYF. The DNA for the CDR3 is TGTGCCAGCAGCCCCGAGTGGGGAAGGCAAGAGACCCAGTACTTC. The V gene is TRBV7-2, the J gene TRBJ2-5; D remains ambiguous. The V end was cut by 5 bases, the J end by 2 bases, with 15 bases between. From germline, CDR1 is SGHTA and CDR2 FQGNSA. This CDR3 spans 15 amino acids. The full variable domain, rest sourced from reference TRBV7-2 and TRBJ2-5, is GAGVSQSPSNKVTEKGKDVELRCDPISGHTALYWYRQSLGQGLEFLIYFQGNSAPDKSGLPSDRFSAERTGGSVSTLTIQRTQQEDSAVYLCASSPEWGRQETQYFGPGTRLLVL.

V is TRBV9 and J is TRBJ2-5, with 9 bases fitting TRBD2. The germline CDR1 and CDR2 sequences are SGDLS and YYNGEE. The CDR3 sequence is 15 residues long. V lost 4 bases to trimming and J lost 1 base; unmatched junction nucleotides: 5. CDR3 amino acids: CASSLRGGAQETQYF. As DNA, the CDR3 is TGTGCCAGCAGCCTTCGCGGGGGGGCCCAAGAGACCCAGTACTTC.